This T cell receptor beta chain was recorded in a study of OX40 agonist ivuxolimab in advanced cancers. Study background: Ivuxolimab was delivered to patients intravenously every 2 weeks at doses spanning 0.01 to 10 mg/kg.

Concerning this clone: Its antigen is currently unknown.

Notes on the study in general: Expanded clones were, on average, more numerous among CD8+ T cells than CD4+. The investigators did not determine what antigen specificity the expanded peripheral T cells had.

CDR3 size: 13 residues. V was clipped by 5 bases and J by 5 bases, with 13 bases between them. Germline V gives CDR1 LNHDA, CDR2 SQIVND (reference sequence). Here immunoSEQ multiplex PCR was the method, and the copy in TCRdb shows in-frame clones only, minus some. The sample contains about 33,000 clones, more than 80% of which appear only once. Patients were ruled out by autoimmune disease history or systemic immunosuppression. The receptor was derived from an adult with an advanced solid tumor such as melanoma, head and neck, liver or kidney cancer. The chain is built from TRBV19 and TRBJ2-7; D ambiguous. Sample: CD4+ or CD8+ T cells sorted from blood, taken in a trial of the OX40 agonist ivuxolimab. CDR3 sequence (DNA): TGTGCCAGTAGTGCAAGACCCCTCCACGAGCAGTACTTC. Protein: CASSARPLHEQYF.